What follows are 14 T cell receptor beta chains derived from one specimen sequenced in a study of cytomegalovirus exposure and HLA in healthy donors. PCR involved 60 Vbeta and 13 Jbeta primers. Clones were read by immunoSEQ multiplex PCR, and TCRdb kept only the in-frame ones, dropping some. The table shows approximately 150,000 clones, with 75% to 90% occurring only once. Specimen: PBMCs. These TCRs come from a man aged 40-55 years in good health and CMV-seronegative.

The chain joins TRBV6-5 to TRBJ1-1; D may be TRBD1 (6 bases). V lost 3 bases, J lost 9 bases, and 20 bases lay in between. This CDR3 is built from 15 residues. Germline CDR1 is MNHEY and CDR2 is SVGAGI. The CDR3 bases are TGTGCCAGCAGTTATGGGGGGGGGCCCCCAGTTCAAGCTTTCTTT. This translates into CASSYGGGPPVQAFF.

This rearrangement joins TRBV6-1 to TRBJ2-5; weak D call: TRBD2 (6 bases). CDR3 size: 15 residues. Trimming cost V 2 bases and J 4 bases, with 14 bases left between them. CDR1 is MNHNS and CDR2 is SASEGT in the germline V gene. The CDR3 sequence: CASSEPGWRGETQYF. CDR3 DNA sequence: TGTGCCAGCAGTGAACCGGGGTGGAGGGGAGAGACCCAGTACTTC.

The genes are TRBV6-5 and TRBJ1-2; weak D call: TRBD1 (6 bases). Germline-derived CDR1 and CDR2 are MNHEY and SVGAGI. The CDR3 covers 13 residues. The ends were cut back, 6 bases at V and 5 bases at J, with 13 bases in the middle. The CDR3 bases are TGTGCCAGCAGGTCGACAGGCTTTTATGGCTACACCTTC. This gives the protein CASRSTGFYGYTF.

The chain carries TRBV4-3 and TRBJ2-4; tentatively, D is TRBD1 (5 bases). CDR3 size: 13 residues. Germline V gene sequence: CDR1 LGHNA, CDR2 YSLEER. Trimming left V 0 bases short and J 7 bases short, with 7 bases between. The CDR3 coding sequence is TGCGCCAGCAGCCAAGAAAGGGGTAACATTCAGTACTTC. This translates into CASSQERGNIQYF.

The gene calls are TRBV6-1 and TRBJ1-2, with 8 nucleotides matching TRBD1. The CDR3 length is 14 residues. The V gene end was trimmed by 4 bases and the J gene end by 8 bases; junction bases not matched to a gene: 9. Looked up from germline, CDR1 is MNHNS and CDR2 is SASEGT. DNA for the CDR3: TGTGCCAGCAGTGGCGGACAGGGAAGCTACGGCTACACCTTC. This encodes CASSGGQGSYGYTF.

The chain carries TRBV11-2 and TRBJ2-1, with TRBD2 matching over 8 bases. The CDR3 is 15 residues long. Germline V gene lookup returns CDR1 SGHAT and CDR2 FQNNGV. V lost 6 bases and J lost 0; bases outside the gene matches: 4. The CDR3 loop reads CASSDSGGSYNEQFF. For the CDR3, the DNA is TGTGCCAGCAGTGACAGCGGGGGCTCCTACAATGAGCAGTTCTTC. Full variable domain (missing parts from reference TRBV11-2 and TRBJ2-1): EAGVAQSPRYKIIEKRQSVAFWCNPISGHATLYWYQQILGQGPKLLIQFQNNGVVDDSQLPKDRFSAERLKGVDSTLKIQPAKLEDSAVYLCASSDSGGSYNEQFFGPGTRLTVL.

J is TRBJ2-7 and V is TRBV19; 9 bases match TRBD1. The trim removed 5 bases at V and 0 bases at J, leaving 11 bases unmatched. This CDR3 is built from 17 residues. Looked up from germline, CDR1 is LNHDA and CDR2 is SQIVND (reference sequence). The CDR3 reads CASSPSVGTGSSYEQYF. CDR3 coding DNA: TGTGCCAGTAGTCCCTCTGTCGGGACAGGGAGCTCCTACGAGCAGTACTTC. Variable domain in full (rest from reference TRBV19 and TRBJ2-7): DGGITQSPKYLFRKEGQNVTLSCEQNLNHDAMYWYRQDPGQGLRLIYYSQIVNDFQKGDIAEGYSVSREKKESFPLTVTSAQKNPTAFYLCASSPSVGTGSSYEQYFGPGTRLTVT.

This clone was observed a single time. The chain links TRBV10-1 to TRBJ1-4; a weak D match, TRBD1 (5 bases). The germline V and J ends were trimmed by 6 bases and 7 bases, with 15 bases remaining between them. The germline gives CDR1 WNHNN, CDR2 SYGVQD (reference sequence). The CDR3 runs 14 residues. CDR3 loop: CASSPGRGSEKLFF. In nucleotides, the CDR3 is TGCGCCAGCAGCCCCGGACGGGGGAGTGAAAAACTGTTTTTT.

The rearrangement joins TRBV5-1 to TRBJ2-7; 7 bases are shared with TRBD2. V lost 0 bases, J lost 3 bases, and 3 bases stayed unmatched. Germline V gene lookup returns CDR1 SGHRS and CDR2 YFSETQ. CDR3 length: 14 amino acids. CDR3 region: CASSLAGTIYEQYF. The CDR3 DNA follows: TGCGCCAGCAGCTTGGCCGGGACTATCTACGAGCAGTACTTC.

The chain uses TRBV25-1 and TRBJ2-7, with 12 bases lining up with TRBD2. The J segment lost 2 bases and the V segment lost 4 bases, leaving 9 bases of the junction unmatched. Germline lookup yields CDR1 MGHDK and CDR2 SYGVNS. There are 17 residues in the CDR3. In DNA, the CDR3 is TGTGCCAGCAGTGCCTCATGGACTAGCGGGGCCCCCTACGAGCAGTACTTC. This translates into CASSASWTSGAPYEQYF.

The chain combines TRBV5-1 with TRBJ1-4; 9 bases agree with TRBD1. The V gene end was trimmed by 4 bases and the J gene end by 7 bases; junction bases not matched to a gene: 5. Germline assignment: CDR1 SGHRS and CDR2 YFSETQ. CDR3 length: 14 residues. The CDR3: CASSVQGAGEKLFF. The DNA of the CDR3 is TGCGCCAGCAGCGTACAGGGGGCCGGTGAAAAACTGTTTTTT.

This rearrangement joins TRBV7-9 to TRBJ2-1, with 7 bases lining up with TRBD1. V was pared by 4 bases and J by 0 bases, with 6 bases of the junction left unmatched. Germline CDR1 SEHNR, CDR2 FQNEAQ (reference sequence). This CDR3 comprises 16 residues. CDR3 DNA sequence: TGTGCCAGCAGCTCGGGACAGACGAGCTCCTACAATGAGCAGTTCTTC. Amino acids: CASSSGQTSSYNEQFF.

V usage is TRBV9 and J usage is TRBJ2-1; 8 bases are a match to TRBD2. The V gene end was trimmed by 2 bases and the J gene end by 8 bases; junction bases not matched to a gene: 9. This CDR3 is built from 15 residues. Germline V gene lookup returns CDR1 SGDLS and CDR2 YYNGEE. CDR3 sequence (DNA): TGTGCCAGCAGCGTCGGGACTAGGGGCGTCGATGAGCAGTTCTTC. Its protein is CASSVGTRGVDEQFF.

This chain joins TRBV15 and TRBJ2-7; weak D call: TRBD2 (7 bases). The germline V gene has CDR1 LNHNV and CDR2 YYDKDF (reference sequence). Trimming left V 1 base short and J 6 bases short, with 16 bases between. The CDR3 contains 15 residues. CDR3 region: CATSRGAGAVTEQYF. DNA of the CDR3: TGTGCCACCAGCAGAGGGGCGGGGGCTGTTACCGAGCAGTACTTC.